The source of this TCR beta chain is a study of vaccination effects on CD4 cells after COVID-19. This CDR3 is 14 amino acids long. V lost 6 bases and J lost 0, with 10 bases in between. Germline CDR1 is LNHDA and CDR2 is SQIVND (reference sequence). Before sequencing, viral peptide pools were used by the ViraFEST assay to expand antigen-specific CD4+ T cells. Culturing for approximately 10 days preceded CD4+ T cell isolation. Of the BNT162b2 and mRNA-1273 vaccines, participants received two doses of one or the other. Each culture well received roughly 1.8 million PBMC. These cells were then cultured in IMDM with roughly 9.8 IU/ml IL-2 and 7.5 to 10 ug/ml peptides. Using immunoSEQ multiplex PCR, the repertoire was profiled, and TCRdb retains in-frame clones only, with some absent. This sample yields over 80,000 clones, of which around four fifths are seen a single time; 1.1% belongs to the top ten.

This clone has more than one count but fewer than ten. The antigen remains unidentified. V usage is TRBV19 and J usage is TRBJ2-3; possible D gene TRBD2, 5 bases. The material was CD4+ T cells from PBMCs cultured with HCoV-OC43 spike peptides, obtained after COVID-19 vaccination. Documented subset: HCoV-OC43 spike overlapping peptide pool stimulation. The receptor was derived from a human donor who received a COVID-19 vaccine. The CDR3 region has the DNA TGTGCCAGTAGGAACCCGGGGAGCACAGATACGCAGTATTTT. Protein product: CASRNPGSTDTQYF.